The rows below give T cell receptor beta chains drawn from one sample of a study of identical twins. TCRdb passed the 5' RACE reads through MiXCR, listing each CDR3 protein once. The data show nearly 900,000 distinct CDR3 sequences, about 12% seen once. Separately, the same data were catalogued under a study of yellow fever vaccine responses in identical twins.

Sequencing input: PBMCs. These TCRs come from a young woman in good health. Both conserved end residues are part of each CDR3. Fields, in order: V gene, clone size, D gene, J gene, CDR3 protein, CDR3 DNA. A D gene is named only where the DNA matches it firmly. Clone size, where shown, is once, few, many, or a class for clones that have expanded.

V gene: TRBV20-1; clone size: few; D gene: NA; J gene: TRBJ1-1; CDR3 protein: CSAPDFTTEAFF; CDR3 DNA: TGCAGTGCTCCGGACTTTACCACTGAAGCTTTCTTT
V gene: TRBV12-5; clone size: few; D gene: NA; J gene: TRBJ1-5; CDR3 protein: CASSEGPQPQHF; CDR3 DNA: TGTGCTAGTTCTGAGGGGCCCCAGCCCCAGCATTTT
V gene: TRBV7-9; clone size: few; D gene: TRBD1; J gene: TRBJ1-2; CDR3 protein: CASSRTATGDAGYTF; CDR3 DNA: TGTGCCAGCAGCCGAACCGCGACAGGGGATGCTGGCTACACCTTC
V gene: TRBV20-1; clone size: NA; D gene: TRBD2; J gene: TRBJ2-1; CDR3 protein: CSASLAGVLEQFF; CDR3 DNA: TGCAGTGCTAGTTTAGCGGGAGTTCTTGAGCAGTTCTTC
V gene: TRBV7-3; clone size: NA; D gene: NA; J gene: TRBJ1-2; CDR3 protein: CASSLWVGYGYTF; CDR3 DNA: TGTGCCAGCAGCTTATGGGTAGGATATGGCTACACCTTC
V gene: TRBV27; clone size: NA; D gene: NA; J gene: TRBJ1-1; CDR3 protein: CASRMTGPWAEAFF; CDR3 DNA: TGTGCCAGCAGGATGACAGGCCCATGGGCTGAAGCTTTCTTT
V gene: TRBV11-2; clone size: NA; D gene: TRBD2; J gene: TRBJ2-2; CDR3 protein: CASRPAGVPTGELFF; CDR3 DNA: TGTGCCAGCAGACCTGCGGGAGTCCCCACCGGGGAGCTGTTTTTT
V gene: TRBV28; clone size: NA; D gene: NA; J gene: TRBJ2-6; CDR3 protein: CASSLVAATNVLTF; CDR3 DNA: TGTGCCAGCAGTTTAGTTGCAGCAACCAACGTCCTGACTTTC
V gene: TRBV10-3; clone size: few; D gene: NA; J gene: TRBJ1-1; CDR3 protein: CASRTVMNTEAFF; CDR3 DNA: TGTGCCTCCAGGACTGTCATGAACACTGAAGCTTTCTTT
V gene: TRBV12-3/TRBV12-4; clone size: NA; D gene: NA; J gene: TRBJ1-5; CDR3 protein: CASRFSYSNQPQHF; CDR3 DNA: TGTGCCAGCAGGTTCAGTTATAGCAATCAGCCCCAGCATTTT
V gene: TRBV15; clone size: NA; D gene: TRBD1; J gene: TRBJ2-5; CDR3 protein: CATSRGRTGATKRYQETQYF; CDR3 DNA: TGTGCCACCAGCAGAGGACGGACAGGGGCGACCAAGCGGTACCAAGAGACCCAGTACTTC
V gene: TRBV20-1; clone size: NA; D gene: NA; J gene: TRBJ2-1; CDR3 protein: CSARDRNPLTAWEQFF; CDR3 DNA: TGCAGTGCTAGAGATAGGAATCCTCTTACTGCCTGGGAGCAGTTCTTC
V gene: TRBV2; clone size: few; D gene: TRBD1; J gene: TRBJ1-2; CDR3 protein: CASSVDRTGVRPDYGYTF; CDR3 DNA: TGTGCCAGCAGTGTAGACCGGACAGGGGTTCGACCGGACTATGGCTACACCTTC
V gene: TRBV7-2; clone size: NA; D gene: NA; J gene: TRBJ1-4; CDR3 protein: CASSLATGGSEKLFF; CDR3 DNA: TGTGCCAGCAGCTTAGCGACGGGTGGTTCCGAAAAACTGTTTTTT
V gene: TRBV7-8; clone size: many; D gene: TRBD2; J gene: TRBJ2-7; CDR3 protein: CASSLPLAGGGYEQYF; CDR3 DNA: TGTGCCAGCAGCTTACCCCTAGCGGGAGGGGGTTACGAGCAGTACTTC
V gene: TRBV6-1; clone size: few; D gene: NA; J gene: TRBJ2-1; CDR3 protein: CASGPGTPPGNEQFF; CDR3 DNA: TGTGCCAGCGGTCCGGGGACTCCCCCCGGGAATGAGCAGTTCTTC
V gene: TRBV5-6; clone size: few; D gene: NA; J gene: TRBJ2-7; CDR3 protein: CASSLGERHEQYF; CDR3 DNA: TGTGCCAGCAGCTTGGGAGAGAGGCACGAGCAGTACTTC
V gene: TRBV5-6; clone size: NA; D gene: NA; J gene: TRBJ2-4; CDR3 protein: CASSSRPGTVAKNIQYF; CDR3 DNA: TGTGCCAGCAGCAGCAGACCCGGGACGGTAGCCAAAAACATTCAGTACTTC
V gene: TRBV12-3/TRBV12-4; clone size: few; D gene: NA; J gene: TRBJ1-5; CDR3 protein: CASQGQGNQPQHF; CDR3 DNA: TGTGCCAGTCAGGGGCAGGGGAATCAGCCCCAGCATTTT
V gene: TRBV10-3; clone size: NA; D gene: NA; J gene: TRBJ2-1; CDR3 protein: CAINERGHSYNEQFF; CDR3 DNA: TGTGCCATCAACGAGCGGGGACACTCCTACAATGAGCAGTTCTTC
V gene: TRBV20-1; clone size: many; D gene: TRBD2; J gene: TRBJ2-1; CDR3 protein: CSASLLAGANEQFF; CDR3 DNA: TGCAGTGCTAGCTTGCTAGCGGGAGCGAATGAGCAGTTCTTC
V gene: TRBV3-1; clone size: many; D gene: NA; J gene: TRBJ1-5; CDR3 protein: CASSQGRAQPQHF; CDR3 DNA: TGTGCCAGCAGCCAAGGCAGAGCTCAGCCCCAGCATTTT
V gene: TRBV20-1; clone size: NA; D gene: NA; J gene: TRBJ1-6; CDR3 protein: CSARPGQTTSPLHF; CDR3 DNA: TGCAGTGCTAGACCGGGACAAACGACTTCACCCCTCCACTTT
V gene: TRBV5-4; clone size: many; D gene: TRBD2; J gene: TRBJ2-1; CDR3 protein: CASSLGVGSGGPHKYNEQFF; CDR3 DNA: TGTGCCAGCAGCTTGGGGGTTGGGAGCGGGGGGCCTCATAAATACAATGAGCAGTTCTTC
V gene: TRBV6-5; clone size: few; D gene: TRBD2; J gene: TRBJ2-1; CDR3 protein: CASSYLTSATYNEQFF; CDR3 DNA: TGTGCCAGCAGTTACCTGACTAGCGCAACCTACAATGAGCAGTTCTTC
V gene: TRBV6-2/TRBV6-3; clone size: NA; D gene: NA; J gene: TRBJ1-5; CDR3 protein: CASDLRGSQPQHF; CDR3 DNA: TGTGCCAGCGATTTACGAGGGTCTCAGCCCCAGCATTTT
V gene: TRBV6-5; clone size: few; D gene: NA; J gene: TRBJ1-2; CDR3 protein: CASSYSAGEGYTF; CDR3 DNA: TGTGCCAGCAGTTACTCGGCAGGGGAGGGCTACACCTTC
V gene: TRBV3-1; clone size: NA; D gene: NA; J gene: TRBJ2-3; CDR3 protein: CASSSTGFTDTQYF; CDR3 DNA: TGTGCCAGCAGCTCCACAGGGTTCACAGATACGCAGTATTTT
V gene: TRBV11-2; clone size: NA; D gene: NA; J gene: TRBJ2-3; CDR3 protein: CASSLGLARSSTDTQYF; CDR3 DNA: TGTGCCAGCAGCTTAGGCCTAGCGCGATCTAGCACAGATACGCAGTATTTT
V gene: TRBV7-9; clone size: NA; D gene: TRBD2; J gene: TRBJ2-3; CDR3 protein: CASSRAGGLDTQYF; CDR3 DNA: TGTGCCAGCAGCCGAGCGGGAGGCTTAGATACGCAGTATTTT
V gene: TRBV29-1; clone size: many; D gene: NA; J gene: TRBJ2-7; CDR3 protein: CSVPRGGTYEQYF; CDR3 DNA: TGCAGCGTTCCGAGGGGGGGGACCTACGAGCAGTACTTC
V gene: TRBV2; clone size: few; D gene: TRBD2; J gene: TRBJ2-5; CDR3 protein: CASSVIQRERHQRETQYF; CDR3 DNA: TGTGCCAGCAGTGTTATCCAGCGGGAGAGGCACCAGCGAGAGACCCAGTACTTC
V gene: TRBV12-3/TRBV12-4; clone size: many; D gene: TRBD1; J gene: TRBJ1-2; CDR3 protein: CASRSRDRVGYTF; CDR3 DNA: TGTGCCAGCAGGAGCCGGGACAGGGTTGGCTACACCTTC
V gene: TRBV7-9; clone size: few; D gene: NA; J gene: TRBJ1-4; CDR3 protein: CASVTDNEKLFF; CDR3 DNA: TGTGCCAGCGTAACGGATAATGAAAAACTGTTTTTT
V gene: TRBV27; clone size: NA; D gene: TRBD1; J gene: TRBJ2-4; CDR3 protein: CASSPKGASWNIQYF; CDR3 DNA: TGTGCCAGCAGTCCAAAGGGGGCCTCGTGGAACATTCAGTACTTC
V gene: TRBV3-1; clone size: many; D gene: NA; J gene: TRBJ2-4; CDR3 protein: CASSQGGPWDIQYF; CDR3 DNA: TGTGCCAGCAGCCAAGGTGGCCCCTGGGACATTCAGTACTTC
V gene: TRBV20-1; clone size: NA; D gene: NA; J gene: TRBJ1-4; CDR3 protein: CSARVSQGLLFF; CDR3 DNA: TGCAGTGCTAGAGTGTCCCAAGGACTACTGTTTTTT
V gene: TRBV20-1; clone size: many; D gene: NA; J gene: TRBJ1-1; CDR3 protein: CSAPSRNTEAFF; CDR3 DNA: TGCAGTGCGCCCTCTCGGAACACTGAAGCTTTCTTT
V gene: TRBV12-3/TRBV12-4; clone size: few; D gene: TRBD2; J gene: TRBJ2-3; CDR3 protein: CASSLLSSGRQYF; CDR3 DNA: TGTGCCAGCAGTTTATTGTCTAGCGGGAGGCAGTATTTT
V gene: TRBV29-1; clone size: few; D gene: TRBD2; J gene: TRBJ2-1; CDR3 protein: CSVGTSPNNEQFF; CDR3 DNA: TGCAGCGTTGGGACTAGCCCTAACAATGAGCAGTTCTTC
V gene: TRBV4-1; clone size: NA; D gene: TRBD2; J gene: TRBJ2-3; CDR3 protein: CASSQGGRGTDTQYF; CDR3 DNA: TGCGCCAGCAGCCAAGGAGGGAGGGGCACAGATACGCAGTATTTT
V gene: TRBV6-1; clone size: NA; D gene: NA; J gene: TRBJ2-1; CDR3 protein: CASSPQGGWSYNEQFF; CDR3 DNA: TGTGCCAGCAGCCCTCAGGGGGGGTGGTCCTACAATGAGCAGTTCTTC
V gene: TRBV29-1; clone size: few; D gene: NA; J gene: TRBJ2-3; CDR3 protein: CSARWGDTDTQYF; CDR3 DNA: TGCAGCGCCCGCTGGGGCGACACAGATACGCAGTATTTT
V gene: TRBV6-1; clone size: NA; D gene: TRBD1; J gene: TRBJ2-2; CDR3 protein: CASTGQGAVTGELFF; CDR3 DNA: TGTGCCAGCACCGGACAGGGGGCGGTCACCGGGGAGCTGTTTTTT
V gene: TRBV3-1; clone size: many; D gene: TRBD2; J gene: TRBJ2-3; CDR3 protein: CASSHLSGRRSDTQYF; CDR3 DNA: TGTGCCAGTAGCCATCTAAGCGGGAGGAGGTCAGATACGCAGTATTTT
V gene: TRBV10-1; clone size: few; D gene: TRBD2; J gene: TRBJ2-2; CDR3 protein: CASSPTWTSGRPGELFF; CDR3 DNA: TGCGCCAGCAGCCCGACCTGGACTAGCGGGAGACCCGGGGAGCTGTTTTTT
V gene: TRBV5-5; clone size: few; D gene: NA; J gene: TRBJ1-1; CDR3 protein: CASSLLGAPEAFF; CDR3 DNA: TGTGCCAGCAGCTTGTTGGGCGCGCCTGAAGCTTTCTTT